Listed below are T cell receptor beta chains from one sample, sequenced in a study of regulatory T cells in long-lasting Graves disease. TCRdb ran MiXCR on the multiplex PCR reads and lists one entry per CDR3 protein. The data hold hundreds of thousands of distinct CDR3 sequences, with 15% to 20% observed a single time. These data also featured in a second study, about T cells in Graves' hyperthyroidism and ophthalmopathy.

This specimen consisted of peripheral blood mononuclear cells (PBMCs), obtained at new diagnosis, from a patient treated with antithyroid drugs. These receptors came from a young woman with Graves disease. Both conserved end residues are part of each CDR3. The D gene is left open where the match is weak. Only some rows state a clone size, as once, few, many or a class for expanded clones.

size: once
D: NA
V: TRBV2
CDR3: CASSLFAGSSTDTQYF

size: many
D: TRBD1
V: TRBV7-9
CDR3: CASRDGTGGTQYF

size: NA
D: NA
V: TRBV29-1
CDR3: CSMAQETQYF

size: many
D: NA
V: TRBV12-3/TRBV12-4
CDR3: CASVRILNTEAFF

size: many
D: NA
V: TRBV28
CDR3: CASSLIGGDYGYTF

size: many
D: TRBD1
V: TRBV9
CDR3: CASSVETGATYGYTF

size: many
D: NA
V: TRBV2
CDR3: CASSEVYRADNEKLFF

size: NA
D: NA
V: TRBV10-2
CDR3: CASSDRAETQYF

size: few
D: TRBD1
V: TRBV29-1
CDR3: CSVSGTGYNEQFF

size: few
D: NA
V: TRBV19
CDR3: CASNTGLHQPQHF

size: NA
D: TRBD1
V: TRBV6-1
CDR3: CASSGSTGGPSDTQYF

size: many
D: TRBD2
V: TRBV11-2
CDR3: CASSLVGSGSSYEQYF

size: many
D: TRBD1
V: TRBV27
CDR3: CASSSRQGASYGYTF

size: many
D: NA
V: TRBV24-1
CDR3: CATSEDWGTPGGYTF

size: NA
D: TRBD2
V: TRBV3-1
CDR3: CASSPTSRPFDEQFF

size: many
D: TRBD2
V: TRBV7-9
CDR3: CALLAENTDTQYF

size: many
D: TRBD1
V: TRBV11-2
CDR3: CASSLGTGVEKLFF

size: many
D: NA
V: TRBV20-1
CDR3: CSATDGTQGISSSYEQYF

size: few
D: TRBD1
V: TRBV14
CDR3: CASSQGQGSRDEQFF

size: many
D: NA
V: TRBV6-5
CDR3: CASSYSSYRSNTEAFF

size: many
D: NA
V: TRBV15
CDR3: CATSGGTDMNTEAFF

size: NA
D: NA
V: TRBV30
CDR3: CAWSVGRQPQHF

size: NA
D: TRBD1
V: TRBV6-2/TRBV6-3
CDR3: CASSRGDRVSTDTQYF